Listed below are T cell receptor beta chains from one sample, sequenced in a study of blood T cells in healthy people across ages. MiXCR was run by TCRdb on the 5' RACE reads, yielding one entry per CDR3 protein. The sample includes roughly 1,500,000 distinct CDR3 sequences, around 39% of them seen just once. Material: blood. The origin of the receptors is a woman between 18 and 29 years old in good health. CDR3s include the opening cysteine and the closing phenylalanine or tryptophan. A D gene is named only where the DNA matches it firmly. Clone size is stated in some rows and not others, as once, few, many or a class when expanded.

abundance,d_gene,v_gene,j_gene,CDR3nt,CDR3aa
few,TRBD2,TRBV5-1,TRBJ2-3,TGCGCCAGCAGCCCCACCGGGACTAGGGGCGCAGATACGCAGTATTTT,CASSPTGTRGADTQYF
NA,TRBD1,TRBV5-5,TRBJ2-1,TGTGCCAGCAGCTTGTGGGACAGCGGTTTCAATGAGCAGTTCTTC,CASSLWDSGFNEQFF
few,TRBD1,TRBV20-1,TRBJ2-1,TGCAGTGCTAGACGTACAGGGGGCGGTGAGCAGTTCTTC,CSARRTGGGEQFF
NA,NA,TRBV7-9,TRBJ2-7,TGTGCCAGCAGCTTAGTGTCAGGGGCGGTCTACGAGCAGTACTTC,CASSLVSGAVYEQYF
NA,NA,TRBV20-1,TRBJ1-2,TGCAGTGCTAGAGAGGATGCTGGCTACACCTTC,CSAREDAGYTF
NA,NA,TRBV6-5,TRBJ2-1,TGTGCCAGCAGTTACTCGTCCCGGGTGTCCTACAATGAGCAGTTCTTC,CASSYSSRVSYNEQFF
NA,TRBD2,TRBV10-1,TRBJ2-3,TGCGCCAGCAGCCCCGCAGGACTAGCGATCCCAGATACGCAGTATTTT,CASSPAGLAIPDTQYF
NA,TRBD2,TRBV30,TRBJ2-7,TGTGCCTGGAGTGGTGTGGGTAGCGGGAGACTTTCCTACGAGCAGTACTTC,CAWSGVGSGRLSYEQYF
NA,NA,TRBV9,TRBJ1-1,TGTGCCAGCAGCGTAGAGGGGGTCAGGACTGAAGCTTTCTTT,CASSVEGVRTEAFF
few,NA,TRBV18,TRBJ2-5,TGTGCCAGCTCATGGTCTCAGCAAGAGACCCAGTACTTC,CASSWSQQETQYF
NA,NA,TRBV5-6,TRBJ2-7,TGTGCCAGCAGCGACCACGGGCAGACCTACGAGCAGTACTTC,CASSDHGQTYEQYF
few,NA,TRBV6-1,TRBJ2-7,TGTGCCAGCAGTGTGCGGCAGTCCTACGAGCAGTACTTC,CASSVRQSYEQYF
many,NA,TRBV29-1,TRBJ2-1,TGCAGCGTTGCGGGGGCAACCTCCTACAATGAGCAGTTCTTC,CSVAGATSYNEQFF
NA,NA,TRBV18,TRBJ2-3,TGTGCCAGCTCACCAAGAGTAACGGGATTGGATACGCAGTATTTT,CASSPRVTGLDTQYF
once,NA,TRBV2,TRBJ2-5,TGTGCCAGCAGTGATGGAACGCCCGATCGCCGACAGACCCAGTACTTC,CASSDGTPDRRQTQYF
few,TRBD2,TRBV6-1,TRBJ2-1,TGTGCCAGCAGTGAATGGGGGGGGAGGGAATACAATGAGCAGTTCTTC,CASSEWGGREYNEQFF
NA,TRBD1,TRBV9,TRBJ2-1,TGTGCCAGCAGCGCGACAGGGACCCCACCTAATGAGCAGTTCTTC,CASSATGTPPNEQFF
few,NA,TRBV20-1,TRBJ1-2,TGCAGTGCTAGAAGGGGCAGGGATGACTATGGCTACACCTTC,CSARRGRDDYGYTF
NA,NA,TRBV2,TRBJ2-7,TGTGCCAGCAGTGAAGGGGCAGGGACGTTCCACGAGCAGTACTTC,CASSEGAGTFHEQYF
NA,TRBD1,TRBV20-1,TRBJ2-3,TGCAGTGCTAGCCAACTCGGGACAGGTGTTAGCACAGATACGCAGTATTTT,CSASQLGTGVSTDTQYF
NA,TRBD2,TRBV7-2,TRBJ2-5,TGTGCCAGCAGCAAGGGACTAGCGGGGGGTCAAGAGACCCAGTACTTC,CASSKGLAGGQETQYF
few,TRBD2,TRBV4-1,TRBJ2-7,TGCGCCAGCAGCCAAGAACTAGCGGGGGGGCTCTACGAGCAGTACTTC,CASSQELAGGLYEQYF
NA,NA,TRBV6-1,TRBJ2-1,TGTGCCAGCACCGACAGGATGGGATACAATGAGCAGTTCTTC,CASTDRMGYNEQFF
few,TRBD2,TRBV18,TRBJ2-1,TGTGCCAGCAGCGTAGCGGGAGTGACCTACAATGAGCAGTTCTTC,CASSVAGVTYNEQFF
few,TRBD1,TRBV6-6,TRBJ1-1,TGTGCCGCTAGGGGGACAGGAATAAACACTGAAGCTTTCTTT,CAARGTGINTEAFF
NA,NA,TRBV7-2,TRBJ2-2,TGTGCCAGCAGCTTCCTAGGGATCGGGGAGCTGTTTTTT,CASSFLGIGELFF
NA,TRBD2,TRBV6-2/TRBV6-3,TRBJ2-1,TGTGCCAGCAGCCGAAGGCCGGGACTAGCGGGGGGGCCTTCCTACAATGAGCAGTTCTTC,CASSRRPGLAGGPSYNEQFF
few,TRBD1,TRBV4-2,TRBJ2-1,TGTGCCAGCACCGGATCGGGACAGGGGTGGAATGAGCAGTTCTTC,CASTGSGQGWNEQFF
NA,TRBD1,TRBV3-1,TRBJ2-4,TGTGCCAGCAGCCAGATAGGGACAGGGAAAAACACTCAGTACTTC,CASSQIGTGKNTQYF
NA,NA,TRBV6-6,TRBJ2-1,TGTGCCAGCAGTTCACCCAAGGAAGGGGGCAATGAGCAGTTCTTC,CASSSPKEGGNEQFF
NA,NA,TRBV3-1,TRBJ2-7,TGTGCCAGCAGCCAATACAGCACCTACGAGCAGTACTTC,CASSQYSTYEQYF
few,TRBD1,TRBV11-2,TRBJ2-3,TGTGCCAGCAGCCCTCGACAGGGGGCAGGCACAGATACGCAGTATTTT,CASSPRQGAGTDTQYF
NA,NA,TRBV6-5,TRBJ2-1,TGTGCCGGCAGTTACAACATCGACAATGAGCAGTTCTTC,CAGSYNIDNEQFF
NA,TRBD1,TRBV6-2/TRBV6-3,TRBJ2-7,TGTGCCAGCAGGACCGGGACAGGGGTGACCTACGAGCAGTACTTC,CASRTGTGVTYEQYF
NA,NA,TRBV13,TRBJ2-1,TGTGCCAGCAGCTTTGATGCCGGGGGCATCTCATACAATGAGCAGTTCTTC,CASSFDAGGISYNEQFF
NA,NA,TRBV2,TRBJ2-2,TGTGCCAGCAGCGTTCGGGGGGAGCTGTTTTTT,CASSVRGELFF
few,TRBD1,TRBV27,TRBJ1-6,TGTGCCAGCAGTTCCTCCGGACAGGTGAATAATTCACCCCTCCACTTT,CASSSSGQVNNSPLHF
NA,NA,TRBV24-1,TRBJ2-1,TGTGCCACCAGTGAGTCAACCGGGACTTTCGACCTCGATGGGCAGTTCTTC,CATSESTGTFDLDGQFF
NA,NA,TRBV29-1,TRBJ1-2,TGCAGCGTTTTAATCCCCATCACAGGACGCATGTATGGCTACACCTTC,CSVLIPITGRMYGYTF
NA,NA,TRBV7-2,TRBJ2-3,TGTGCCAGCAGCTTAGGGACATTGAGCACAAATACGCAGTATTTT,CASSLGTLSTNTQYF
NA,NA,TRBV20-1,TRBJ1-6,TGCAGTGCTAGAGATTCCCAGGGGAGATCACCCCTCCACTTT,CSARDSQGRSPLHF